This entry lists 21 T cell receptor beta chains sequenced from one sample in a study of cytomegalovirus exposure and HLA in healthy donors. Data came from immunoSEQ multiplex PCR; TCRdb stores just in-frame clones and leaves some out. The sample carries more than 75,000 clones, 93% recorded once. Source material: PBMCs. The receptors come from a man aged 18-30 years in good health and CMV-seronegative.

The chain recombines TRBV27 with TRBJ1-1; D possibly corresponds to TRBD1 (6 bases). V was shortened by 4 bases and J by 1 base, with 10 bases between the two germline ends. The germline V gene has CDR1 MNHEY and CDR2 SMNVEV (reference sequence). There are 14 residues in the CDR3. This chain's CDR3 is CASSSLQGNTEAFF. The CDR3 DNA reads TGTGCCAGCAGTTCCTTACAGGGGAACACTGAAGCTTTCTTT.

This sequence joins TRBV5-6 and TRBJ1-2, with no clear D. Trimming stripped 1 base from V and 2 bases from J, with 12 bases between. CDR3 length equals 15 residues. Germline V CDR1 and CDR2: SGHDT, YYEEEE. The CDR3 DNA reads as TGTGCCAGCAGCTTGTCGTGGTCGGGAAACTATGGCTACACCTTC. This codes for CASSLSWSGNYGYTF.

The V and J genes are TRBV6-1 and TRBJ2-1; 9 nucleotides agree with TRBD1. The germline V gene encodes CDR1 MNHNS and CDR2 SASEGT. The CDR3 is made up of 15 amino acids. V was clipped by 4 bases and J by 8 bases; unmatched bases: 9. CDR3 nucleotides: TGTGCCAGCAGTGGGGGGGGACAGGGTAGGGATGAGCAGTTCTTC. It yields the protein CASSGGGQGRDEQFF.

This sequence joins TRBV6-6 and TRBJ1-1; D is unresolved. Germline V gene sequence: CDR1 MNHNY, CDR2 SVGAGI (reference sequence). V lost 0 bases and J lost 0, with 11 bases in between. CDR3 length: 16 residues. In DNA form, the CDR3 reads TGTGCCAGCAGTTACTCGAGGCCAGCTATGAACACTGAAGCTTTCTTT. Its protein product is CASSYSRPAMNTEAFF.

The CDR3 DNA reads TGTGCCAGCTCACCACCGGAGCGGGGGTCCTACAATGAGCAGTTCTTC. It translates to CASSPPERGSYNEQFF. The chain carries TRBV18 and TRBJ2-1; the match to TRBD2 covers 8 bases. Looked up from germline, CDR1 is KGHSH and CDR2 is LQKENI. The CDR3 has 16 amino acids. J was trimmed by 1 base and V by 0 bases; bases with no gene match: 2. Filled out from reference TRBV18 and TRBJ2-1, the complete variable domain reads NAGVMQNPRHLVRRRGQEARLRCSPMKGHSHVYWYRQLPEEGLKFMVYLQKENIIDESGMPKERFSAEFPKEGPSILRIQQVVRGDSAAYFCASSPPERGSYNEQFFGPGTRLTVL.

This chain links TRBV5-1 with TRBJ2-3; 11 bases are a match to TRBD2. Germline lookup yields CDR1 SGHRS and CDR2 YFSETQ. CDR3 size: 16 residues. V trimming: 2 bases; J trimming: 2 bases; junction bases outside the gene matches: 4. This CDR3 reads CASSLVGLAATDTQYF. Here the CDR3 DNA reads TGCGCCAGCAGCTTAGTGGGACTAGCGGCCACAGATACGCAGTATTTT.

The chain has TRBV19 and TRBJ1-1, with D hard to call. Trimming took off 2 bases at V and 8 bases at J, with 12 bases between the two ends. Germline V lookup: CDR1 LNHDA, CDR2 SQIVND (reference sequence). The CDR3 runs to 13 residues. CDR3 region: CASSIKERREAFF. As DNA, the CDR3 is TGTGCCAGTAGTATAAAGGAACGGAGAGAAGCTTTCTTT.

The V gene is TRBV5-1, the J gene TRBJ1-4, with TRBD1 matching 8 bases. Germline V gene data show CDR1 as SGHRS and CDR2 as YFSETQ. This CDR3 contains 16 residues. The J segment lost 3 bases and the V segment lost 4 bases, leaving 8 bases of the junction unmatched. CDR3 bases: TGCGCCAGCAGCAGGGGACAGGCTTCCCCTAATGAAAAACTGTTTTTT. This encodes CASSRGQASPNEKLFF.

The chain has TRBV7-8 and TRBJ2-3, with D unclear. The germline CDR1 and CDR2 sequences are SGHVS and FQNEAQ. The CDR3 consists of 17 residues. Trimming removed 0 bases from V and 1 base from J, with 14 bases in between. CDR3 residues: CASSLARIPRGTDTQYF. The CDR3 DNA is TGTGCCAGCAGCTTAGCGCGTATTCCCCGGGGCACAGATACGCAGTATTTT. Full variable domain (outside the CDR3, taken from reference TRBV7-8 and TRBJ2-3): GAGVSQSPRYKVAKRGQDVALRCDPISGHVSLFWYQQALGQGPEFLTYFQNEAQLDKSGLPSDRFFAERPEGSVSTLKIQRTQQEDSAVYLCASSLARIPRGTDTQYFGPGTRLTVL.

This clone was seen just once. The V gene is TRBV6-5, the J gene TRBJ2-1, with 12 bases aligning to TRBD1. Trimming removed 7 bases from V and 10 bases from J; junction bases left unmatched: 8. In germline, CDR1 is MNHEY, CDR2 SVGAGI. The CDR3 spans 14 residues. CDR3 coding DNA: TGTGCCAGCAAGTGGGGACAGGGGGCGGGGGAGCAGTTCTTC. Its translation is CASKWGQGAGEQFF.

This clone was seen a single time. The chain employs TRBV30 and TRBJ1-5, with D possibly TRBD1 on 5 matching bases. The CDR3 spans 16 residues. Germline lookup yields CDR1 GTSNPN and CDR2 SVGIG (reference sequence). The V end was cut by 3 bases, the J end by 0 bases, with 15 bases between. CDR3 protein: CAWRDSRTSSNQPQHF. CDR3 bases: TGTGCCTGGAGAGATTCCAGGACAAGTAGCAATCAGCCCCAGCATTTT.

The chain uses TRBV5-1 and TRBJ2-2; TRBD1 is a possible D gene (6 bases). Germline CDR1 reads SGHRS; CDR2 reads YFSETQ. This CDR3 comprises 15 residues. V was shortened by 4 bases and J by 3 bases, with 13 bases between the two germline ends. As DNA, the CDR3 is TGCGCCAGCAGCGCAAACAGGGTCGACACCGGGGAGCTGTTTTTT. Its protein is CASSANRVDTGELFF.

This clone appeared a single time. The chain couples TRBV7-9 to TRBJ2-1; D remains unclear. Germline assignment: CDR1 SEHNR and CDR2 FQNEAQ (reference sequence). Trimming took off 1 base at V and 2 bases at J, with 3 bases between the two ends. The CDR3 covers 13 residues. As DNA, the CDR3 is TGTGCCAGCAGCTTAGGAGCCTACAATGAGCAGTTCTTC. Its protein is CASSLGAYNEQFF.

The V and J genes are TRBV11-3 and TRBJ1-1, with D perhaps matching TRBD1 (5 bases). The germline gives CDR1 SGHNT, CDR2 YENEEA. CDR3 length: 14 residues. V was shortened by 3 bases and J by 7 bases, with 15 bases between the two germline ends. Here the CDR3 reads CASSFRTDTDEAFF. The CDR3 region has the DNA TGTGCCAGCAGCTTCCGGACGGACACAGATGAAGCTTTCTTT.

The chain employs TRBV19 and TRBJ1-1; D is ambiguous. CDR1 and CDR2 (germline): LNHDA, SQIVND (reference sequence). Trimming cost V 1 base and J 6 bases, with 6 bases left between them. This CDR3 is built from 12 residues. CDR3 region: CASSIGPSEAFF. The CDR3 DNA is TGTGCCAGTAGTATAGGTCCCTCTGAAGCTTTCTTT. The whole variable domain, remainder taken from reference TRBV19 and TRBJ1-1, is DGGITQSPKYLFRKEGQNVTLSCEQNLNHDAMYWYRQDPGQGLRLIYYSQIVNDFQKGDIAEGYSVSREKKESFPLTVTSAQKNPTAFYLCASSIGPSEAFFGQGTRLTVV.

V and J are TRBV5-8 and TRBJ2-7; 8 bases match TRBD1. Germline-derived CDR1 and CDR2 are SGHTS and YDEGEE. The CDR3 sequence is 14 residues long. The V segment lost 1 base and the J segment 6 bases; nucleotides outside the gene matches: 6. In DNA, the CDR3 is TGTGCCAGCAGCTTGAGCAGGGGGCCGGGCGAGCAGTACTTC. This codes for CASSLSRGPGEQYF.

This chain connects TRBV27 to TRBJ2-3; TRBD1 agrees at 9 bases. The CDR3 has 14 residues. Per germline, CDR1 MNHEY and CDR2 SMNVEV (reference sequence). V lost 6 bases and J lost 1; bases outside the gene matches: 2. CDR3 sequence reads: CASRRTGGTDTQYF. CDR3 bases: TGTGCCAGCAGACGGACAGGGGGCACAGATACGCAGTATTTT.

This chain connects TRBV5-1 to TRBJ2-1; 9 bases fit TRBD1. Trimming at V came to 4 bases and at J to 5 bases, leaving 7 bases not matched to a gene. The germline gives CDR1 SGHRS, CDR2 YFSETQ. This CDR3 region has 15 residues. The CDR3 region is CASSQPGTGNNEQFF. DNA for the CDR3: TGCGCCAGCAGCCAACCCGGGACAGGGAACAATGAGCAGTTCTTC.

This clone appeared a single time. This rearrangement joins TRBV25-1 to TRBJ1-2; D perhaps matches TRBD1 (6 bases). This CDR3 is 13 amino acids long. V gave up 7 bases and J gave up 8 bases, with 17 bases separating them. CDR1 is MGHDK and CDR2 is SYGVNS in the germline V gene. For the CDR3, the DNA is TGTGCCAGCATTCTCGGACAGAGGGGAGGCTACACCTTC. Protein sequence: CASILGQRGGYTF.

The chain is built from TRBV30 and TRBJ1-3, with 9 bases matching TRBD1. Looked up from germline, CDR1 is GTSNPN and CDR2 is SVGIG (reference sequence). V lost 5 bases to trimming and J lost 0 bases; unmatched junction nucleotides: 5. This CDR3 region has 15 residues. Here the CDR3 reads CAWGTGITSGNTIYF. CDR3 sequence (DNA): TGTGCCTGGGGGACAGGGATTACCTCTGGAAACACCATATATTTT.

The V call is TRBV27, the J call TRBJ2-2, with TRBD2 as a possible D gene (5 bases). V was trimmed by 6 bases and J by 0 bases, leaving 11 bases between them. From germline, CDR1 is MNHEY and CDR2 SMNVEV (reference sequence). CDR3 length equals 15 residues. This chain's CDR3 is CASSHDYSNTGELFF. CDR3 coding DNA: TGTGCCAGCAGCCACGACTACTCGAACACCGGGGAGCTGTTTTTT.